Listed here is a single TCR beta chain. The data belong to a study of technical replicates of blood from a few donors. Libraries were prepared by immunoSEQ multiplex PCR; TCRdb keeps only in-frame clonotypes and omits some of them. The table includes 55,000 to 75,000 clones, about nine tenths detected once. Deletions cut 1 base from V and 1 base from J, with 7 bases between. The CDR3 extends over 14 amino acids. In germline, CDR1 is LNHDA, CDR2 SQIVND (reference sequence). The TCR was taken from a human donor in good health. Some clones in this sample may be carry-over from other donors' samples. The chain is built from TRBV19 and TRBJ1-1; D is ambiguous. The sequencing input was PBMCs. CDR3 in DNA: TGTGCCAGTAGTATAGCAACCGGGAACACTGAAGCTTTCTTT. As protein: CASSIATGNTEAFF.